The 9 T cell receptor beta chains presented below share a single source sample, sequenced in a study of T cell changes during pregnancy in multiple sclerosis. Data came from immunoSEQ multiplex PCR; TCRdb stores just in-frame clones and leaves some out. This sample has about 73,000 clones; approximately 92% occur once, and the top ten carry roughly 2.8%. The specimen was peripheral blood, collected in the third trimester of pregnancy. These receptor sequences come from a female donor in good health, enrolled as a control in a pregnancy study.

The chain carries TRBV21-1 and TRBJ1-2; TRBD1 was called by the table and not checked on the DNA. TRBV21-1 is designated a pseudogene. This CDR3 spans 14 amino acids. CDR3 loop: CASTGTGSGYGYTF. The CDR3 DNA follows: TGTGCCAGCACCGGGACAGGCTCGGGCTATGGCTACACCTTC.

The rearrangement uses TRBV7-4 and TRBJ2-7; 13 positions agree with TRBD2. The V and J ends lost 5 bases and 7 bases, in that order; junction bases with no gene match: 8. The CDR3 is 15 amino acids. In germline, CDR1 is SGHVT, CDR2 SQSDAQ. The DNA for the CDR3 is TGTGCCAGCAGCCATACTAGCGGGAGGGCCTTAGAGCAGTACTTC. Amino acids: CASSHTSGRALEQYF.

The rearrangement joins TRBV6-1 to TRBJ2-1; 8 nucleotides align to TRBD1. J was trimmed by 4 bases and V by 4 bases; bases with no gene match: 6. This CDR3 comprises 15 residues. The germline V gene encodes CDR1 MNHNS and CDR2 SASEGT. In DNA, the CDR3 is TGTGCCAGCAGTGGCGGGACAGGACTTTACAATGAGCAGTTCTTC. Translated: CASSGGTGLYNEQFF.

This chain links TRBV29-1 with TRBJ2-1; 7 bases fit TRBD2. The length of the CDR3 is 11 residues. V trimming: 6 bases; J trimming: 6 bases; junction bases outside the gene matches: 2. Germline V gene sequence: CDR1 SQVTM, CDR2 ANQGSEA. The CDR3 sequence: CSVLAANEQFF. The CDR3 region has the DNA TGCAGCGTCCTAGCGGCCAATGAGCAGTTCTTC.

The rearrangement links TRBV7-8 to TRBJ1-5; weak D call: TRBD1 (6 bases). The germline V gene encodes CDR1 SGHVS and CDR2 FQNEAQ. V was shortened by 1 base and J by 4 bases, with 8 bases between the two germline ends. CDR3 length: 14 amino acids. For the CDR3, the DNA is TGTGCCAGCAGCTTAGTGGACAGAAATCAGCCCCAGCATTTT. It yields the protein CASSLVDRNQPQHF.

J is TRBJ1-1 and V is TRBV5-1; 11 nucleotides agree with TRBD1. Germline CDR1 SGHRS, CDR2 YFSETQ. V lost 4 bases, J lost 4 bases, and 0 bases stayed unmatched. CDR3 length equals 13 residues. The CDR3 bases are TGCGCCAGCAGCGGGACAGGGGGCACTGAAGCTTTCTTT. Its translation is CASSGTGGTEAFF.

The CDR3 loop reads CASSETGTNSYEQYF. CDR3 coding DNA: TGTGCCAGCAGTGAGACCGGGACAAATAGCTACGAGCAGTACTTC. The chain combines TRBV2 with TRBJ2-7, with TRBD1 as a possible D gene (6 bases). From germline, CDR1 is SNHLY and CDR2 FYNNEI. V was shortened by 3 bases and J by 3 bases, with 15 bases between the two germline ends. CDR3 length: 15 residues.

The chain couples TRBV11-2 to TRBJ2-1, with a tentative D call TRBD1 (7 bases). The V gene lost 10 bases and the J gene lost 6 bases, with 13 bases spanning the gap. The germline CDR1 and CDR2 sequences are SGHAT and FQNNGV. The CDR3 runs 12 residues. The CDR3 DNA sequence: TGTGCCACTGCGGGACAGAGCAATGAGCAGTTCTTC. Amino acid sequence: CATAGQSNEQFF.

This clone showed up just once. The chain recombines TRBV28 with TRBJ2-1; D is possibly TRBD2 (5 bases). The germline V gene encodes CDR1 MDHEN and CDR2 SYDVKM. This CDR3 has 15 amino acids. V was trimmed by 2 bases and J by 7 bases, leaving 15 bases between them. CDR3 in amino acids: CASSLEGLLENEQFF. Here the CDR3 DNA reads TGTGCCAGCAGTTTAGAAGGACTTTTGGAGAATGAGCAGTTCTTC.